The clone carrying this TCR beta chain was seen just once. Its target is unknown. This record comes from a study of cytomegalovirus exposure and HLA in healthy donors. Study as a whole: For the approximately 410 genotyped donors, 75% to 90% fell within the Caucasian-associated ancestry cluster. Study-level findings and limits: Per published accounts, TCR beta sequences correctly predicted the HLA-A and HLA-B alleles of most subjects. At a 0.05 false discovery rate, a later analysis found about 17,000 TCR beta sequences to be associated with HLA alleles. By a later analysis, the bulk of CMV-associated TCR beta chains appeared HLA-restricted.

With 60 Vbeta and 13 Jbeta primers, the PCR was carried out. Assay used: immunoSEQ multiplex PCR; TCRdb lists only in-frame clones, some missing. This table holds tens of thousands of clones, around 81% found once. Germline V lookup: CDR1 SQVTM, CDR2 ANQGSEA. V shed 3 bases and J shed 8 bases, with 19 bases lying between them. The length of the CDR3 is 14 residues. The sequencing input was PBMCs. The TCR was taken from a man aged 35-49 years in good health and CMV-seronegative. The chain employs TRBV29-1 and TRBJ1-2; unclear D gene. The chain's CDR3 is CSVDPGWTQRGYTF. CDR3 DNA: TGCAGCGTTGATCCGGGGTGGACCCAGAGGGGCTACACCTTC.